The entry below gives a single T cell receptor beta chain sequence along with its context. Germline V gives CDR1 KGHDR, CDR2 SFDVKD. Unmatched junction bases numbered 7, after V lost 4 bases and J lost 3 bases. CDR3 length: 16 amino acids. These data come from a study of blood T cell repertoires in COVID-19. Original handling: Reference gene primer amplification gave estimated nucleated cell counts. Produced via immunoSEQ multiplex PCR; TCRdb's table is partial and in-frame only. Clone size and the V and J calls come from that table; the DNA yielded D and trimming. The sample holds 380,000 or so clones, around 87% seen once.

The chain has TRBV24-1 and TRBJ2-3; 9 nucleotides align to TRBD1. The source of this sequence is a man aged 30 to 45 who had recovered from COVID-19. The sequenced material came from PBMCs or T cells enriched from blood (not recorded which). CDR3 bases: TGTGCCACCAGTGACCCCGGGACAGGGAATACAGATACGCAGTATTTT. It specifies CATSDPGTGNTDTQYF.